The 23 T cell receptor beta chains in this list originate from one sample, sequenced in a study of blood T cell repertoires in COVID-19. Here immunoSEQ multiplex PCR was the method, and the copy in TCRdb shows in-frame clones only, minus some. There are just over 250,000 clones in the sample; 86% occur only once, and around 9.1% lies in the top ten. The specimen sequenced was peripheral blood. Source of these receptors: a man aged 35 to 55 who had recovered from COVID-19.

This sequence joins TRBV28 and TRBJ1-5, with 9 bases identical to TRBD1. The V and J ends lost 8 bases and 0 bases, in that order; junction bases with no gene match: 8. This CDR3 is built from 16 residues. CDR1 and CDR2 (germline): MDHEN, SYDVKM. CDR3 sequence: CASQTGGINSNQPQHF. The CDR3 DNA reads as TGTGCCAGCCAGACAGGGGGGATAAATAGCAATCAGCCCCAGCATTTT. Looking up the rest from reference TRBV28 and TRBJ1-5 gives the full variable domain: DVKVTQSSRYLVKRTGEKVFLECVQDMDHENMFWYRQDPGLGLRLIYFSYDVKMKEKGDIPEGYSVSREKKERFSLILESASTNQTSMYLCASQTGGINSNQPQHFGDGTRLSIL.

The genes are TRBV5-1 and TRBJ2-1; TRBD2 agrees at 9 bases. The junction had 10 bases not matched to a gene; V was cut back by 9 bases and J by 6 bases. The CDR3 has 14 amino acids. The germline V gene encodes CDR1 SGHRS and CDR2 YFSETQ. The chain's CDR3 is CATSGTSRANEQFF. The CDR3 nucleotides are TGCGCCACCAGTGGGACTAGCAGGGCCAATGAGCAGTTCTTC.

A few counts support this clone. The chain joins TRBV29-1 to TRBJ1-2; TRBD1 is a possible D gene (6 bases). Germline CDR1 and CDR2: SQVTM and ANQGSEA. Trimming cost V 7 bases and J 8 bases, with 17 bases left between them. This CDR3 has 12 amino acids. This CDR3 reads CSALQGNEGYTF. CDR3 nucleotides: TGCAGCGCCCTACAGGGTAATGAAGGCTACACCTTC. The complete variable domain, with remaining parts taken from reference TRBV29-1 and TRBJ1-2, reads SAVISQKPSRDICQRGTSLTIQCQVDSQVTMMFWYRQQPGQSLTLIATANQGSEATYESGFVIDKFPISRPNLTFSTLTVSNMSPEDSSIYLCSALQGNEGYTFGSGTRLTVV.

The rearrangement joins TRBV5-1 to TRBJ2-7, with 8 bases that match TRBD1. The ends lost 5 bases at V and 3 bases at J; junction bases unmatched: 7. CDR1 and CDR2 (germline): SGHRS, YFSETQ. The CDR3 extends over 14 amino acids. The CDR3 protein is CASRLTGAGYEQYF. DNA for the CDR3: TGCGCCAGCAGATTGACAGGGGCAGGCTACGAGCAGTACTTC.

The chain recombines TRBV9 with TRBJ2-1; 9 bases fit TRBD2. V lost 3 bases to trimming and J lost 10 bases; unmatched junction nucleotides: 8. The CDR3 covers 14 residues. The germline V gene encodes CDR1 SGDLS and CDR2 YYNGEE. CDR3 in amino acids: CASSAGTSFGEQFF. CDR3 bases: TGTGCCAGCAGCGCTGGGACTAGCTTTGGCGAGCAGTTCTTC.

This clone was detected only a few times. Other DNA sequences in the sample encode the same CDR3. The chain couples TRBV6-5 to TRBJ1-2, with TRBD1 matching over 8 bases. The V gene end was trimmed by 0 bases and the J gene end by 1 base; junction bases not matched to a gene: 1. CDR3 length: 15 amino acids. Germline CDR1 MNHEY, CDR2 SVGAGI. The CDR3 sequence is CASSYSTGGNYGYTF. In nucleotides, the CDR3 is TGTGCCAGCAGTTACTCAACAGGGGGTAACTATGGCTACACCTTC.

This chain connects TRBV19 to TRBJ2-3, with 7 bases identical to TRBD2. CDR1 LNHDA and CDR2 SQIVND come from the germline V gene (reference sequence). The CDR3 contains 12 residues. Trimming took 11 bases from V and 4 from J; bases not matched to a gene: 6. In DNA, the CDR3 is TGTGCCTGGGGGGAGGGATCAGATACGCAGTATTTT. The encoded protein is CAWGEGSDTQYF.

The V gene is TRBV7-9, the J gene TRBJ2-3, with 7 bases that match TRBD2. The J segment lost 5 bases and the V segment lost 3 bases, leaving 2 bases of the junction unmatched. This CDR3 region has 13 residues. CDR1 is SEHNR and CDR2 is FQNEAQ in the germline V gene (reference sequence). The CDR3 loop is CASSLGLRDTQYF. DNA of the CDR3: TGTGCCAGCAGCTTGGGACTACGAGATACGCAGTATTTT.

The chain recombines TRBV6-5 with TRBJ1-1, with D maybe TRBD1 (5 bases). Germline loops: CDR1 MNHEY, CDR2 SVGAGI. The CDR3 is made up of 14 amino acids. V shed 3 bases and J shed 3 bases, with 11 bases lying between them. This CDR3 is CASSYTRVHTEAFF. The CDR3 DNA follows: TGTGCCAGCAGTTATACCAGGGTTCACACTGAAGCTTTCTTT.

The rearrangement joins TRBV19 to TRBJ1-2, with D uncertain. The V end was cut by 6 bases, the J end by 0 bases, with 11 bases between. This CDR3 region has 14 residues. Germline CDR1 is LNHDA and CDR2 is SQIVND (reference sequence). CDR3 region: CASSDLGANYGYTF. CDR3 DNA: TGTGCCAGTAGCGACCTCGGAGCTAACTATGGCTACACCTTC.

The V gene is TRBV27, the J gene TRBJ2-7; TRBD2 is a possible D gene (6 bases). Germline V gives CDR1 MNHEY, CDR2 SMNVEV (reference sequence). The CDR3 runs to 15 residues. V lost 2 bases and J 2 bases, leaving 13 bases between the germline ends. This CDR3 reads CASSLGAGRTYEQYF. CDR3 sequence (DNA): TGTGCCAGCAGTTTAGGTGCGGGAAGAACCTACGAGCAGTACTTC.

This clone was seen once. The chain joins TRBV2 to TRBJ2-2, with 7 bases lining up with TRBD2. V shed 7 bases and J 7 bases; nucleotides not matched to a gene: 9. Germline V CDR1 and CDR2: SNHLY, FYNNEI. The CDR3 totals 14 residues. CDR3 residues: CASNQRGAGGELFF. The DNA for the CDR3 is TGTGCCAGCAATCAGCGGGGAGCGGGCGGGGAGCTGTTTTTT.

V is TRBV4-3 and J is TRBJ2-3; D ambiguous. V gave up 1 base and J gave up 0 bases, with 5 bases separating them. Germline V gene data show CDR1 as LGHNA and CDR2 as YSLEER. This CDR3 has 14 residues. The CDR3 nucleotides are TGCGCCAGCAGCCAAGGCCAGAGCACAGATACGCAGTATTTT. It codes for CASSQGQSTDTQYF.

The gene calls are TRBV9 and TRBJ2-7, with 7 positions matching TRBD1. In germline, CDR1 is SGDLS, CDR2 YYNGEE. The ends lost 3 bases at V and 0 bases at J; junction bases unmatched: 6. The CDR3 length is 15 residues. CDR3 region: CASSAAGTDSYEQYF. The CDR3 DNA follows: TGTGCCAGCAGCGCTGCCGGGACAGACTCCTACGAGCAGTACTTC.

This chain connects TRBV9 to TRBJ2-2; the D is unclear. This CDR3 is built from 12 residues. Germline CDR1 reads SGDLS; CDR2 reads YYNGEE. The V gene lost 0 bases and the J gene lost 6 bases, with 3 bases spanning the gap. CDR3 sequence: CASSVVAGELFF. Here the CDR3 DNA reads TGTGCCAGCAGCGTAGTAGCCGGGGAGCTGTTTTTT.

This sequence joins TRBV5-4 and TRBJ2-7, with D maybe TRBD2 (6 bases). This CDR3 contains 15 residues. The V end was cut by 2 bases, the J end by 4 bases, with 16 bases between. From germline, CDR1 is SGHNT and CDR2 YYREEE (reference sequence). The CDR3 region is CASSLGYGGSYEQYF. CDR3 nucleotide sequence: TGTGCCAGCAGCTTAGGCTATGGAGGGTCGTACGAGCAGTACTTC.

A remark on this clone: The same CDR3 also results from other DNA sequences found in this sample. This sequence joins TRBV7-9 and TRBJ1-1; 8 bases fit TRBD1. CDR1 SEHNR and CDR2 FQNEAQ come from the germline V gene (reference sequence). This CDR3 has 15 amino acids. V shed 4 bases and J 2 bases; nucleotides not matched to a gene: 6. As DNA, the CDR3 is TGTGCCAGCAGCTCCGGACAGGGACAAAACACTGAAGCTTTCTTT. Its protein is CASSSGQGQNTEAFF.

This chain joins TRBV27 and TRBJ2-7, with TRBD2 identical over 9 bases. This CDR3 has 18 residues. Germline V gene lookup returns CDR1 MNHEY and CDR2 SMNVEV (reference sequence). The trim removed 0 bases at V and 1 base at J, leaving 10 bases unmatched. The CDR3 DNA sequence: TGTGCCAGCAGTTTATCGGTCCCTAGCGGGATTATTTCCTACGAGCAGTACTTC. This translates into CASSLSVPSGIISYEQYF.

V and J are TRBV19 and TRBJ2-7, with D possibly matching TRBD2 (6 bases). Germline V gene data show CDR1 as LNHDA and CDR2 as SQIVND (reference sequence). V shed 3 bases and J shed 3 bases, with 9 bases lying between them. The CDR3 totals 13 residues. The CDR3 nucleotides are TGTGCCAGTAGTATCGAGGGAGGCTACGAGCAGTACTTC. Its translation is CASSIEGGYEQYF.

This clone was detected only once. The chain carries TRBV25-1 and TRBJ2-5; possibly TRBD2 for D (7 bases). The ends were cut back, 0 bases at V and 4 bases at J, with 12 bases in the middle. This CDR3 is 15 amino acids long. CDR1 is MGHDK, CDR2 SYGVNS, per germline. CDR3 DNA sequence: TGTGCCAGCAGTGAATACTACAGGGAGGGAGAGACCCAGTACTTC. Translating gives CASSEYYREGETQYF.

As to this clone: Lacking the conserved final phenylalanine or tryptophan, this CDR3 likely reflects a read error. No DNA is shown, since the ends of the CDR3 on it are uncertain; the CDR3 is the one TCRdb lists. The chain has TRBV6-2 or TRBV6-3 and TRBJ2-7; the table assigns TRBD1, which was not confirmed against the DNA. Germline V lookup: CDR1 MNHEY, CDR2 SVGEGT. The CDR3 spans 15 residues, counting both ends. CDR3 residues: CASSYSIGGRTGLSL.

This rearrangement joins TRBV11-2 to TRBJ2-5, with a possible D match to TRBD1 (5 bases). Trimming shortened V by 0 bases and J by 5 bases, and 13 bases separated the two germline ends. Germline CDR1 and CDR2: SGHAT and FQNNGV. There are 15 residues in the CDR3. In nucleotides, the CDR3 is TGTGCCAGCAGCTTAGATCTGGGGCTGGGGGAGACCCAGTACTTC. Its translation is CASSLDLGLGETQYF.

The CDR3: CASGGGRRTSGDTQYF. CDR3 nucleotide sequence: TGTGCTAGTGGGGGGGGTCGCCGGACTAGCGGGGATACGCAGTATTTT. V usage is TRBV12-5 and J usage is TRBJ2-3; 11 bases are a match to TRBD2. Germline V CDR1 and CDR2: LGHNT, FRNRAP. The CDR3 is 16 amino acids. V shed 6 bases and J 6 bases; nucleotides not matched to a gene: 11.